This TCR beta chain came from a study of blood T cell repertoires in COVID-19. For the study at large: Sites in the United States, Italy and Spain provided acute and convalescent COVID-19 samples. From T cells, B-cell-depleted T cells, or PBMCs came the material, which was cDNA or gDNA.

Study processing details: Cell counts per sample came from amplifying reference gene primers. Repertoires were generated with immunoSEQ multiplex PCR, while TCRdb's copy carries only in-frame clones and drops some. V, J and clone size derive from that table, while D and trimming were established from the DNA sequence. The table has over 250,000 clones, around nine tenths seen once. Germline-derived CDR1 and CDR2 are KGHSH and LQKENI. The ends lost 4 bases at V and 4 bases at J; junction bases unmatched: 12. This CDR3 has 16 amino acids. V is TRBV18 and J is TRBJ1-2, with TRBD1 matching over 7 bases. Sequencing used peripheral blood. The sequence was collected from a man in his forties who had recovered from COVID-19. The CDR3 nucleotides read TGTGCCAGCTCACGCGCCGGGACAGCACTAGGCTATGGCTACACCTTC. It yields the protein CASSRAGTALGYGYTF.